The sequence of this T cell receptor beta chain was determined in a study of T cells in Graves' hyperthyroidism and ophthalmopathy. Study context: Any treatment followed the collection of peripheral blood at initial diagnosis. Study observations and caveats: Most thyroid clonotypes with frequency above 0.001 were detected in blood. Median prediction lead before ophthalmopathy onset was 6.5 to 7 months with the model.

The germline V and J ends were trimmed by 2 bases and 0 bases, with 11 bases remaining between them. This CDR3 spans 16 amino acids. The PBMCs studied were ones that came from about 9.9 ml fresh peripheral blood. TCR beta CDR3 regions were amplified from RNA transcripts. The HTBI primer set was used in a first-round RT-PCR of the TCR CDR3. TCRdb redid the calling of the multiplex PCR reads with MiXCR, one entry per CDR3 protein. There are about 770,000 distinct CDR3 sequences in the sample; about 17% occur only once, and roughly a sixth lies in the top ten. This clonotype was seen more than once but under ten times. The antigen remains undetermined.

Sequences were obtained from blood. The receptor was isolated from a woman aged 45-60 years with Graves' hyperthyroidism that later progressed to Graves' ophthalmopathy. This rearrangement joins TRBV12-3 or TRBV12-4 to TRBJ2-1; possibly TRBD2 for D (5 bases). CDR3 sequence reads: CASSLSGRDSYNEQFF. DNA of the CDR3: TGTGCCAGCAGTTTATCTGGCCGGGACTCCTACAATGAGCAGTTCTTC.